The rows below give T cell receptor beta chains drawn from one sample of a study of blood T cell repertoires in COVID-19. Generated by immunoSEQ multiplex PCR, the TCRdb table keeps only in-frame clones and is missing some. Among a few hundred thousand clones listed, approximately 90% were seen once. Sequenced: PBMCs or T cells enriched from blood (not recorded which). Receptors were obtained from a woman aged 18-29 years who had recovered from COVID-19. Both conserved end residues are part of each CDR3. The D gene is left open where the match is weak. Part of the rows lack a size; the others show once, few, many or a class for expanded clones.

CDR3	DNA	size	D	V	J
CASSEFGGSTDTQYF	TGCGCCAGCAGTGAGTTCGGGGGGAGCACAGATACGCAGTATTTT	-	TRBD2	TRBV10-2	TRBJ2-3
CASREDRGTEAFF	TGTGCCAGCAGAGAGGACAGGGGCACTGAAGCTTTCTTT	-	TRBD1	TRBV6-6	TRBJ1-1
CASSFQALLLYGYTF	TGTGCCAGCAGCTTTCAGGCTCTCTTGCTCTATGGCTACACCTTC	-	-	TRBV11-3	TRBJ1-2
CASSPGTSAPGELFF	TGTGCCAGCAGTCCCGGGACTAGCGCCCCCGGGGAGCTGTTTTTT	few	TRBD2	TRBV2	TRBJ2-2
CAIKGEWSNQPQHF	TGTGCCATAAAGGGGGAGTGGAGCAATCAGCCCCAGCATTTT	-	-	TRBV10-3	TRBJ1-5
CASSPDWTGTEAFF	TGCGCCAGCAGCCCCGACTGGACAGGGACTGAAGCTTTCTTT	-	TRBD1	TRBV10-1	TRBJ1-1
CASSLRANTEAFF	TGTGCCAGCAGTTTAAGAGCGAACACTGAAGCTTTCTTT	-	-	TRBV28	TRBJ1-1
CASSLTGVIGYTF	TGTGCCAGCAGCCTGACAGGGGTTATTGGCTACACCTTC	-	TRBD1	TRBV7-9	TRBJ1-2
CASSPTRDTFYEQYF	TGCGCCAGCAGCCCGACCAGGGACACTTTCTACGAGCAGTACTTC	-	-	TRBV4-1	TRBJ2-7
CASSPPSDRKYNEQFF	TGTGCCAGCAGCCCCCCCTCGGACAGGAAGTACAATGAGCAGTTCTTC	-	TRBD1	TRBV7-9	TRBJ2-1
CASSPGGAPLHF	TGTGCCAGCTCCCCGGGCGGGGCACCCCTCCACTTT	-	-	TRBV28	TRBJ1-6
CASMVGRSGGTYNEQFF	TGTGCCAGCATGGTGGGTAGGAGCGGGGGGACCTACAATGAGCAGTTCTTC	-	TRBD2	TRBV27	TRBJ2-1
CASSRDLAGELFF	TGTGCCAGCAGTAGGGACTTGGCCGGGGAGCTGTTTTTT	-	-	TRBV6-5	TRBJ2-2
CASSRGGLAVYNEQFF	TGTGCCAGCAGCCGTGGGGGACTAGCGGTATACAATGAGCAGTTCTTC	-	TRBD2	TRBV7-6	TRBJ2-1
CASSLGTGAEAFF	TGCGCCAGCAGCTTAGGGACAGGAGCTGAAGCTTTCTTT	-	TRBD1	TRBV5-1	TRBJ1-1
CASSWGGLNTEAFF	TGTGCCAGCAGCTGGGGAGGGCTGAACACTGAAGCTTTCTTT	-	-	TRBV5-4	TRBJ1-1
CASSPVYGNTIYF	TGTGCCAGCAGCCCCGTTTATGGAAACACCATATATTTT	-	-	TRBV5-4	TRBJ1-3
CASSPTSGGRETQYF	TGCGCCAGCAGCCCCACTAGCGGGGGGCGAGAGACCCAGTACTTC	-	TRBD2	TRBV5-1	TRBJ2-5
CASSEARGNTEAFF	TGTGCCAGCAGTGAAGCCAGGGGGAACACTGAAGCTTTCTTT	-	-	TRBV2	TRBJ1-1
CASSFDIGRGTDTQYF	TGTGCCAGCAGCTTTGACATCGGCCGTGGAACAGATACGCAGTATTTT	-	-	TRBV5-4	TRBJ2-3
CASSWGTGFVNQPQHF	TGTGCCAGCAGCTGGGGGACAGGATTCGTCAATCAGCCCCAGCATTTT	-	TRBD1	TRBV7-9	TRBJ1-5
CASSLTGQGGHGYTF	TGTGCCAGCAGCTTAACCGGACAGGGGGGACATGGCTACACCTTC	-	TRBD1	TRBV7-2	TRBJ1-2
CASSSPRTLNTEAFF	TGTGCCAGCAGCTCCCCCCGGACATTGAACACTGAAGCTTTCTTT	few	-	TRBV7-9	TRBJ1-1
CAISDPGQDYGYTF	TGTGCCATCAGTGATCCGGGACAGGACTATGGCTACACCTTC	once	TRBD1	TRBV10-3	TRBJ1-2
CASSQGTAFNQPQHF	TGTGCCAGCAGCCAAGGGACAGCCTTCAATCAGCCCCAGCATTTT	-	TRBD1	TRBV7-9	TRBJ1-5
CASSVAGGGSPLHF	TGTGCCAGCAGTGTTGCAGGGGGTGGCTCACCCCTCCACTTT	few	TRBD1	TRBV6-4	TRBJ1-6
CASSLGGGPGNTIYF	TGCGCCAGCAGCTTGGGAGGGGGACCTGGAAACACCATATATTTT	-	-	TRBV5-1	TRBJ1-3
CASSDVRSLYEQYF	TGTGCCAGCAGTGACGTCAGAAGTCTTTACGAGCAGTACTTC	-	-	TRBV6-1	TRBJ2-7
CASSLNRDSNSPLHF	TGTGCCAGCAGCTTAAACCGTGACAGCAATTCACCCCTCCACTTT	-	-	TRBV5-4	TRBJ1-6
CASSRDRSYEQYF	TGTGCCAGCTCCCGGGACAGATCCTACGAGCAGTACTTC	few	TRBD1	TRBV27	TRBJ2-7
CASSHLAGVPVHEQYF	TGTGCCAGCAGCCATCTAGCGGGGGTCCCGGTCCACGAGCAGTACTTC	-	TRBD2	TRBV7-3	TRBJ2-7
CASSPGQGEIEAFF	TGTGCCAGTAGCCCGGGTCAGGGGGAAATTGAAGCTTTCTTT	-	TRBD1	TRBV19	TRBJ1-1
CASSPPLQETQYF	TGTGCCAGCAGTCCCCCCCTCCAAGAGACCCAGTACTTC	-	-	TRBV12-3/TRBV12-4	TRBJ2-5
CASLLIGTDSNYGYTF	TGTGCCAGTCTACTTATCGGGACAGATTCTAACTATGGCTACACCTTC	-	TRBD1	TRBV28	TRBJ1-2
CASSLSSGGGGQPQHF	TGTGCCAGCAGTTTATCCTCGGGGGGCGGAGGTCAGCCCCAGCATTTT	-	-	TRBV27	TRBJ1-5
CASSLGSGINYGYTF	TGTGCCAGCAGCCTAGGGTCAGGGATTAACTATGGCTACACCTTC	-	-	TRBV28	TRBJ1-2
CAIRDHRGNTGELFF	TGTGCCATCAGGGACCACAGGGGGAACACCGGGGAGCTGTTTTTT	-	TRBD1	TRBV10-3	TRBJ2-2
CAWSVGLAQETQYF	TGTGCCTGGAGTGTAGGGCTAGCCCAAGAGACCCAGTACTTC	-	-	TRBV30	TRBJ2-5
CASTGGADTEAFF	TGTGCCAGCACCGGGGGGGCCGACACTGAAGCTTTCTTT	once	-	TRBV25-1	TRBJ1-1
CASSSRQAPYEQYF	TGTGCCAGCAGCTCAAGACAGGCACCCTACGAGCAGTACTTC	-	-	TRBV5-8	TRBJ2-7
CASRVWTSGGNEQFF	TGTGCCAGCAGGGTCTGGACTAGCGGGGGGAATGAGCAGTTCTTC	-	TRBD2	TRBV2	TRBJ2-1
CAWSATGTHSGQYF	TGTGCCTGGAGTGCGACCGGGACACACTCCGGGCAGTACTTC	-	-	TRBV30	TRBJ2-7
CASSTGRDRAYEQYF	TGTGCCAGTAGTACAGGCCGGGACAGAGCTTACGAGCAGTACTTC	-	TRBD1	TRBV19	TRBJ2-7
CASSARGASTEAFF	TGCGCCAGCAGTGCCCGGGGGGCGTCCACTGAAGCTTTCTTT	-	-	TRBV10-2	TRBJ1-1
CASSLELGGAGETQYF	TGTGCCAGCAGCTTGGAATTGGGCGGGGCAGGGGAGACCCAGTACTTC	-	-	TRBV5-4	TRBJ2-5
CASSASGGEETQYF	TGTGCCAGCAGCGCTAGCGGGGGGGAAGAGACCCAGTACTTC	-	TRBD2	TRBV7-9	TRBJ2-5
CASSNDRVVQNSPLHF	TGTGCCAGTAGCAACGACAGAGTCGTTCAAAATTCACCCCTCCACTTT	few	-	TRBV19	TRBJ1-6
CASSPAIRRGGDYGYTF	TGTGCCAGCTCACCAGCGATTCGAAGGGGAGGCGACTATGGCTACACCTTC	-	-	TRBV18	TRBJ1-2
CASSQDGGGAKTQYF	TGTGCCAGCAGCCAAGATGGGGGAGGCGCGAAGACCCAGTACTTC	-	-	TRBV14	TRBJ2-5
CASSLEGQTTYEQYF	TGTGCCAGCAGTTTAGAGGGACAGACCACCTACGAGCAGTACTTC	-	TRBD1	TRBV27	TRBJ2-7
CATRGGSEETQYF	TGTGCCACCAGAGGGGGATCGGAGGAGACCCAGTACTTC	-	-	TRBV24-1	TRBJ2-5
CASSELGTAFFDSNQPQHF	TGTGCCAGCAGTGAATTAGGGACAGCCTTTTTCGATAGCAATCAGCCCCAGCATTTT	-	TRBD1	TRBV6-1	TRBJ1-5
CASSLDSVLSGNTIYF	TGTGCCAGCAGCCTGGACAGCGTCCTCTCTGGAAACACCATATATTTT	-	-	TRBV3-1/TRBV3-2	TRBJ1-3
CASSKDDRGISNEQFF	TGTGCCAGCAGTAAAGACGACAGGGGGATTTCAAATGAGCAGTTCTTC	-	TRBD1	TRBV28	TRBJ2-1
CASSFNTPGTEETQYF	TGTGCCAGCAGTTTCAACACCCCCGGGACAGAAGAGACCCAGTACTTC	-	TRBD1	TRBV28	TRBJ2-5